This T cell receptor (beta chain) was sequenced for a study of blood T cell repertoires in COVID-19 (dated by TCRdb to 2020 to 2021). Notes on the research overall: Samples covering the acute and convalescent phases of COVID-19 were provided by collaborators in the United States, Italy and Spain. The material from the prospective study consisted of cDNA or gDNA derived from T cells, B-cell-depleted T cells, or PBMCs. The dataset comprised deeply sampled blood TCRbeta repertoires from subjects exposed to, actively infected with, or recovered from COVID-19. Where available, HLA class I and class II types were obtained from metadata supplied by the sample provider rather than from assay-based typing. A de-identified subject ID, COVID-19 status, age in years and sex were almost always included in the sample metadata. Samples were obtained from the ongoing ImmuneRACE study (first 160 participants) and from approximately 1,200 subjects provided by 6 global collaborators. A freely available public database, intended as a resource for researchers studying the immune response to SARS-CoV-2, is where the repertoires were released.

Trimming removed 4 bases from V and 3 bases from J; the gene matches leave 7 bases unexplained. The CDR3 runs 15 residues from the cysteine to the phenylalanine. Kept here is only the CDR3 DNA, which spans 45 bases and is read in frame from base 1. CDR1 and CDR2 are drawn from the germline V gene: MNHEY, SVGAGI. Paper-wide results and their limitations: How much clinical and demographic metadata was included differed by source and by participant, and the metadata was provided uncurated.

Comments on this clone: What antigen it recognizes has not been identified. No much larger clone exists at a distance of one base, and base qualities are not known.

In Seattle, one collaborating source enrolled patients while the infection was active and tracked those patients longitudinally over the course of disease. Each collaborating institution followed its own protocols to collect whole blood in K2EDTA tubes. For TCRbeta analysis, collaborator samples were shipped as frozen whole blood, as isolated PBMCs, or as DNA extracted from either sample type. TCRbeta CDR3 regions were amplified from genomic DNA using the immunoSEQ Assay, a bias-controlled multiplex PCR. The published analysis was carried out like this. Within the assay, amplification of reference gene primers was used to estimate how many nucleated cells each sample contained. To quantify the absolute abundance of each unique TCRbeta CDR3 rearrangement, sequence reads were collapsed and filtered. For each sample, productive Simpson clonality was calculated as the square root of Simpson's diversity index across productive rearrangements. Held by TCRdb, this immuneACCESS table contains in-frame sequences only and omits some clones. Under half of the omission traces to an unresolved V gene where checked; the cause of the rest is unknown. V, J and clone size are taken as reported in that table, and D and trimming were inferred from the DNA itself. The sample table holds 250,000 or so clones, of which about nine tenths were seen once. Roughly 2.6% of the sample is held by the ten biggest clonotypes.

This TCR came from a man aged 30 to 39 with COVID-19, enrolled during active disease. Specimen: peripheral blood. The V and J genes are TRBV6-5 and TRBJ1-2; 8 central bases correspond to TRBD1. The CDR3 sequence is CASSSGQGKYYGYTF. The sequenced DNA is TGTGCCAGCAGTTCAGGACAGGGAAAGTACTATGGCTACACCTTC.